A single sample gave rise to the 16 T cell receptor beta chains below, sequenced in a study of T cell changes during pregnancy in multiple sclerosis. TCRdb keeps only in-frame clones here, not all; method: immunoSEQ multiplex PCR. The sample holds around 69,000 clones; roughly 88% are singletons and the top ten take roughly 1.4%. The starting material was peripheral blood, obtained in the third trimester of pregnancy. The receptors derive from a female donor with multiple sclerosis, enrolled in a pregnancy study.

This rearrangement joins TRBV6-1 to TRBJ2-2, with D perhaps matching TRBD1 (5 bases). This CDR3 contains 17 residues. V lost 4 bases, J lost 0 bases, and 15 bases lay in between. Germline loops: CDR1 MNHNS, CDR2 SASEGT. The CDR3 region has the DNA TGTGCCAGCAGTGTTGGATACAGGCCGTCGAACACCGGGGAGCTGTTTTTT. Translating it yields CASSVGYRPSNTGELFF.

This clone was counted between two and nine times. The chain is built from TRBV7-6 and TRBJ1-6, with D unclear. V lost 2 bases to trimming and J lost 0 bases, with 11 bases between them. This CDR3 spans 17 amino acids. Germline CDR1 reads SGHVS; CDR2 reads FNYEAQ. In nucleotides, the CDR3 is TGTGCCAGCAGCTTAAGATCTGCGAGCTCCTATAATTCACCCCTCCACTTT. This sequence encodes CASSLRSASSYNSPLHF.

The CDR3 protein is CASSGLAEETQYF. DNA for the CDR3: TGTGCCAGCAGTGGACTAGCAGAAGAGACCCAGTACTTC. The V call is TRBV2, the J call TRBJ2-5; 7 positions agree with TRBD2. The junction had 2 bases not matched to a gene; V was cut back by 4 bases and J by 3 bases. Germline V gene lookup returns CDR1 SNHLY and CDR2 FYNNEI. This CDR3 region has 13 residues.

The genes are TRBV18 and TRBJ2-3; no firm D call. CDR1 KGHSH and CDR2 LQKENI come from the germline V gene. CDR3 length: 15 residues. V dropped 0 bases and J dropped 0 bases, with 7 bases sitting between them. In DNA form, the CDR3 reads TGTGCCAGCTCACCACCGGTTACTAGCACAGATACGCAGTATTTT. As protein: CASSPPVTSTDTQYF.

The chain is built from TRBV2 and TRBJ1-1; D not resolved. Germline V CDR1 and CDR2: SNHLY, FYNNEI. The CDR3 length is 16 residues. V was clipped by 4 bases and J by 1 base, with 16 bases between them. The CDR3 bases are TGTGCCAGCAGTGGGGTGCGGGGAGGGTCGAACACTGAAGCTTTCTTT. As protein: CASSGVRGGSNTEAFF.

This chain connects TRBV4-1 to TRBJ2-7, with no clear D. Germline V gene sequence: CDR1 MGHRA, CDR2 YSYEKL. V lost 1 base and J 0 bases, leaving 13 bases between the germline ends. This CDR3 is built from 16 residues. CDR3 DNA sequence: TGCGCCAGCAGCCAAGGGGCTTCTGGAAGCTCCTACGAGCAGTACTTC. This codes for CASSQGASGSSYEQYF.

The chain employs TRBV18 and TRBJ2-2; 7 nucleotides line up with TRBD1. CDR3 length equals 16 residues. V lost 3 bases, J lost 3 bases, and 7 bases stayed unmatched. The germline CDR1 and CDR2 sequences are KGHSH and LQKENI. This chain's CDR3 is CASSPGRGFDTGELFF. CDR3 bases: TGTGCCAGCTCACCGGGCAGGGGGTTCGACACCGGGGAGCTGTTTTTT.

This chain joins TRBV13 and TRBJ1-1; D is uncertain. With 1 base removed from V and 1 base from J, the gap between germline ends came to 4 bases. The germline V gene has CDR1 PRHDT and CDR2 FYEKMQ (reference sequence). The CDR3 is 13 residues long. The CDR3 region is CASSLAGNTEAFF. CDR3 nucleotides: TGTGCCAGCAGCTTAGCAGGGAACACTGAAGCTTTCTTT.

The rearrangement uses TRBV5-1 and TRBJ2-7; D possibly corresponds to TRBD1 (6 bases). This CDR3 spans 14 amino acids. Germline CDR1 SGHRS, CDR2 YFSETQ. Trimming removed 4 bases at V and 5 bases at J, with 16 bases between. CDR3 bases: TGCGCCAGCAGCCTAAAAACAGGGAACCACGAGCAGTACTTC. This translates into CASSLKTGNHEQYF.

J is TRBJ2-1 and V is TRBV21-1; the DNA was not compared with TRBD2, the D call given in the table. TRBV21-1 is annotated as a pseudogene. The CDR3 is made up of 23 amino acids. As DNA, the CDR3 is TGTGCCAGCGGGCTGCCGGGACAGGGCATAATATGGACTAGCGGGGGCCATTACAATGAGCAGTTCTTC. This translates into CASGLPGQGIIWTSGGHYNEQFF.

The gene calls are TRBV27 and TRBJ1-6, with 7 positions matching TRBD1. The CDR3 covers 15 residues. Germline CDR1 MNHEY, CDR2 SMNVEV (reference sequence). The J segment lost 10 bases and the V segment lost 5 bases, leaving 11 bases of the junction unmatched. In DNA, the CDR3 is TGTGCCAGCAGTGATGGGACAGCTGTTAGGTCACCCCTCCACTTT. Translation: CASSDGTAVRSPLHF.

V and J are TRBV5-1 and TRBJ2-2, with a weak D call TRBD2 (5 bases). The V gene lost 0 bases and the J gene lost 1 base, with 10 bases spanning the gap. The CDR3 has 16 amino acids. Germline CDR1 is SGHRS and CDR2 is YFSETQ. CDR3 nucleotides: TGCGCCAGCAGCTTGGTGGGGAGCCAGAACACCGGGGAGCTGTTTTTT. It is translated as CASSLVGSQNTGELFF. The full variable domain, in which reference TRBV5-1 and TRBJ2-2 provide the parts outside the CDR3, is KAGVTQTPRYLIKTRGQQVTLSCSPISGHRSVSWYQQTPGQGLQFLFEYFSETQRNKGNFPGRFSGRQFSNSRSEMNVSTLELGDSALYLCASSLVGSQNTGELFFGEGSRLTVL.

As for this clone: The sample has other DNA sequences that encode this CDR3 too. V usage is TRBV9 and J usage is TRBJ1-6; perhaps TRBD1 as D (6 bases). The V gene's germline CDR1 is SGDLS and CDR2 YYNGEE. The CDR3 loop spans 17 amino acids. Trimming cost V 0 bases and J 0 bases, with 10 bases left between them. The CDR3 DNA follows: TGTGCCAGCAGCGTAGGACAGGCCCGCTCCTATAATTCACCCCTCCACTTT. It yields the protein CASSVGQARSYNSPLHF.

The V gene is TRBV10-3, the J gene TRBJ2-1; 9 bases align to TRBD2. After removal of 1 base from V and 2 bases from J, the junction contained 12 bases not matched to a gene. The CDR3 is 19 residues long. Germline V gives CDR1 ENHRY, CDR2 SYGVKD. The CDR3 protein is CAISEWVSGGRRAYNEQFF. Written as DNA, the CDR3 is TGTGCCATCAGTGAGTGGGTTAGCGGGGGCCGGCGAGCCTACAATGAGCAGTTCTTC.

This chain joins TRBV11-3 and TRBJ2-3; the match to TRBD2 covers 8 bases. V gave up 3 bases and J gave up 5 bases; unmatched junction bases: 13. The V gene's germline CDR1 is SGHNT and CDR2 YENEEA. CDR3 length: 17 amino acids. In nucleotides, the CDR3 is TGTGCCAGCAGCTTTTCCCGGGGGGGCCCTCATGGAGATACGCAGTATTTT. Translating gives CASSFSRGGPHGDTQYF.

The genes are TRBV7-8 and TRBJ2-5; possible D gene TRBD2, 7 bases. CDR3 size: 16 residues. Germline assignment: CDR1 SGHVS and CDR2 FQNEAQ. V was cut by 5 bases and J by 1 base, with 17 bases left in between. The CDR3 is CASSHIGGGPQETQYF. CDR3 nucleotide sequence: TGTGCCAGCAGCCACATCGGCGGGGGCCCCCAAGAGACCCAGTACTTC.